Presented here are 27 T cell receptor beta chains from one specimen sequenced in a study of human T cells and chemical hapten exposure. TCRdb reprocessed the RACE reads with MiXCR, giving one entry per CDR3 protein. The table includes about 82,000 distinct CDR3 sequences, under 11% detected once. Time point noted: patch test 2, 6 weeks after DPC sensitization. Treatment noted: therapeutic diphenylcyclopropenone sensitization with weekly scalp DPC. Specimen: whole blood, collected in connection with sensitization to the hapten diphenylcyclopropenone (DPC). Receptors originate from a woman aged 45 to 65 with alopecia areata. Some clones in this sample may be carry-over from other donors' samples.

The chain uses TRBV28 and TRBJ2-1; D is undetermined. CDR1 and CDR2 from the germline V gene are MDHEN and SYDVKM. The CDR3 length is 10 residues. Between the trimmed V and J ends, which lost 3 bases and 6 bases, there was a span of 0 bases. The CDR3 nucleotides are TGTGCCAGCAGTTTCAATGAGCAGTTCTTC. Translating gives CASSFNEQFF.

The rearrangement uses TRBV14 and TRBJ1-5; tentative D call: TRBD1 (5 bases). V dropped 3 bases and J dropped 4 bases, with 16 bases sitting between them. The CDR3 spans 16 residues. Per the germline V gene, CDR1 is SGHDN and CDR2 is FVKESK. The CDR3 nucleotides are TGTGCCAGCAGCCATATTCTGAGGGGCGAGAATCAGCCCCAGCATTTT. Encoded protein: CASSHILRGENQPQHF.

This clonotype has a count of ten or more. The chain uses TRBV29-1 and TRBJ1-2, with a possible D match to TRBD1 (5 bases). Germline CDR1 is SQVTM and CDR2 is ANQGSEA. V lost 3 bases and J lost 2, with 10 bases in between. The CDR3 spans 13 residues. The CDR3 sequence is CSVEQGKNYGYTF. CDR3 nucleotide sequence: TGCAGCGTTGAGCAGGGAAAGAACTATGGCTACACCTTC.

In its sample, this clonotype was seen a few times. Here the CDR3 reads CASTPGLASDTQYF. CDR3 sequence (DNA): TGTGCCAGCACCCCGGGACTAGCGAGTGATACGCAGTATTTT. The rearrangement joins TRBV6-1 to TRBJ2-3; 10 positions agree with TRBD2. With V trimmed by 7 bases and J by 6 bases, 7 bases remained unmatched. The length of the CDR3 is 14 residues. The V gene's germline CDR1 is MNHNS and CDR2 SASEGT.

This clonotype was seen more than once but under ten times. The chain has TRBV28 and TRBJ2-7, with 7 bases aligning to TRBD2. CDR1 MDHEN and CDR2 SYDVKM come from the germline V gene. Trimming cost V 3 bases and J 0 bases; bases outside gene matches: 8. The CDR3 runs 16 residues. The CDR3 sequence: CASSFASGKSSYEQYF. The CDR3 bases are TGTGCCAGCAGTTTTGCTAGCGGTAAGAGCTCCTACGAGCAGTACTTC.

The chain recombines TRBV28 with TRBJ2-5, with TRBD1 matching over 8 bases. This CDR3 spans 15 amino acids. Losses at the gene ends were 3 bases for V and 5 bases for J; bases not matched to a gene: 8. Germline V gives CDR1 MDHEN, CDR2 SYDVKM. The CDR3 is CASSFISGGVETQYF. The CDR3 bases are TGTGCCAGCAGTTTCATTTCAGGGGGCGTTGAGACCCAGTACTTC.

There are many counts of this clonotype. The V and J genes are TRBV6-2 or TRBV6-3 and TRBJ2-3; the D gene could be TRBD1 or TRBD2 (5 bases each). The CDR3 contains 12 residues. Between the trimmed V and J ends, which lost 6 bases and 6 bases, there was a span of 10 bases. CDR1 is MNHEY, CDR2 SVGEGT, per germline. The DNA for the CDR3 is TGTGCCAGCAGGCCCGAGGGGGATACGCAGTATTTT. This gives the protein CASRPEGDTQYF.

This clonotype was found many times. The V call is TRBV29-1, the J call TRBJ1-2, with D possibly matching TRBD1 (5 bases). Per the germline V gene, CDR1 is SQVTM and CDR2 is ANQGSEA. Trimming left V 0 bases short and J 0 bases short, with 11 bases between. The CDR3 contains 15 residues. The CDR3 sequence: CSVEETAGTNYGYTF. The CDR3 DNA reads as TGCAGCGTTGAAGAGACAGCAGGGACTAACTATGGCTACACCTTC. Supplemented by reference TRBV29-1 and TRBJ1-2, the full variable domain reads SAVISQKPSRDICQRGTSLTIQCQVDSQVTMMFWYRQQPGQSLTLIATANQGSEATYESGFVIDKFPISRPNLTFSTLTVSNMSPEDSSIYLCSVEETAGTNYGYTFGSGTRLTVV.

This clonotype was recorded at least ten times. This chain uses TRBV18 with TRBJ2-1; possibly TRBD1 or TRBD2 for D (9 bases each). CDR1 and CDR2 (germline): KGHSH, LQKENI. There are 20 residues in the CDR3. Between the trimmed V and J ends, which lost 9 bases and 7 bases, there was a span of 37 bases. The CDR3 coding sequence is TGTGCCAGTAACACAGGGGGCCAACGGAGCGGGAGGCGACAGGGAAATGAGCAGTTCTTC. Translating gives CASNTGGQRSGRRQGNEQFF.

Here the CDR3 DNA reads TGCAGTGCTAGAGGCACGGGCAATCAGCCCCAGCATTTT. Encoded protein: CSARGTGNQPQHF. The rearrangement uses TRBV20-1 and TRBJ1-5; D gene uncertain. The germline V gene has CDR1 DFQATT and CDR2 SNEGSKA (reference sequence). The ends were cut back, 1 base at V and 2 bases at J, with 6 bases in the middle. The CDR3 runs to 13 residues.

This clonotype has at least ten counts. The genes are TRBV30 and TRBJ2-7; 8 bases align to TRBD1. The V and J ends lost 0 bases and 7 bases, in that order; junction bases with no gene match: 8. The CDR3 consists of 14 residues. Germline-derived CDR1 and CDR2 are GTSNPN and SVGIG (reference sequence). The CDR3 region is CAWSVVRGRGEQYF. The DNA for the CDR3 is TGTGCCTGGAGTGTGGTCAGGGGGCGTGGGGAGCAGTACTTC.

In this sample, this clonotype turned up a few times. J is TRBJ2-5 and V is TRBV11-2; TRBD1 aligns across 7 bases. The V gene's germline CDR1 is SGHAT and CDR2 FQNNGV. V lost 3 bases, J lost 1 base, and 14 bases stayed unmatched. This CDR3 has 18 amino acids. In nucleotides, the CDR3 is TGTGCCAGCAGCTTCCCCAACCTAGACAGGGTATTCCAAGAGACCCAGTACTTC. It yields the protein CASSFPNLDRVFQETQYF.

This clonotype was detected ten times or more. This chain connects TRBV6-1 to TRBJ1-5; D unclear. The CDR3 runs to 16 residues. The V gene's germline CDR1 is MNHNS and CDR2 SASEGT. Trimming stripped 1 base from V and 2 bases from J, with 12 bases between. The CDR3 DNA is TGTGCCAGCAGTGAAGAGGAGGGTAATGGCAATCAGCCCCAGCATTTT. The encoded protein is CASSEEEGNGNQPQHF.

This clonotype has at least ten counts. The chain couples TRBV11-1 to TRBJ2-2, with 9 bases lining up with TRBD2. This CDR3 has 15 residues. Trimming at V came to 7 bases and at J to 2 bases, leaving 5 bases not matched to a gene. Germline loops: CDR1 SGHAT, CDR2 FQDESV (reference sequence). CDR3 sequence (DNA): TGTGCCAGCAACCTGGGACTAGCTAACACCGGGGAGCTGTTTTTT. It specifies CASNLGLANTGELFF.

This clonotype was seen many times. V is TRBV7-2 and J is TRBJ1-5; D is unresolved. Germline V gene lookup returns CDR1 SGHTA and CDR2 FQGNSA. V lost 5 bases and J 0 bases, leaving 5 bases between the germline ends. The CDR3 sequence is 13 residues long. The CDR3 spells CASSPNSNQPQHF. The CDR3 bases are TGTGCCAGCAGCCCGAATAGCAATCAGCCCCAGCATTTT. The entire variable domain, with the rest obtained from reference TRBV7-2 and TRBJ1-5, is as follows: GAGVSQSPSNKVTEKGKDVELRCDPISGHTALYWYRQSLGQGLEFLIYFQGNSAPDKSGLPSDRFSAERTGGSVSTLTIQRTQQEDSAVYLCASSPNSNQPQHFGDGTRLSIL.

The chain is built from TRBV5-1 and TRBJ2-1; the D is unclear. V gave up 4 bases and J gave up 4 bases, with 12 bases separating them. CDR1 and CDR2 (germline): SGHRS, YFSETQ. The CDR3 is made up of 14 amino acids. CDR3 coding DNA: TGCGCCAGCAGCCCGGAATCAAGGTACAATGAGCAGTTCTTC. Its translation is CASSPESRYNEQFF.

The table lists this clonotype with many counts. The chain links TRBV29-1 to TRBJ2-5; 7 positions agree with TRBD1. The V gene end was trimmed by 5 bases and the J gene end by 0 bases; junction bases not matched to a gene: 3. The germline gives CDR1 SQVTM, CDR2 ANQGSEA. This CDR3 comprises 13 residues. DNA for the CDR3: TGCAGCGTTAAGGGACAGTACCAAGAGACCCAGTACTTC. Protein: CSVKGQYQETQYF. Filled out from reference TRBV29-1 and TRBJ2-5, the complete variable domain reads SAVISQKPSRDICQRGTSLTIQCQVDSQVTMMFWYRQQPGQSLTLIATANQGSEATYESGFVIDKFPISRPNLTFSTLTVSNMSPEDSSIYLCSVKGQYQETQYFGPGTRLLVL.

This clonotype came up many times. The V call is TRBV20-1, the J call TRBJ2-2; TRBD1 agrees at 7 bases. This CDR3 has 13 residues. Germline CDR1 is DFQATT and CDR2 is SNEGSKA (reference sequence). V was pared by 3 bases and J by 4 bases, with 2 bases of the junction left unmatched. DNA of the CDR3: TGCAGTGCTAGGGCAGGGGGCACCGGGGAGCTGTTTTTT. This translates into CSARAGGTGELFF.

This chain joins TRBV6-6 and TRBJ2-4; D possibly matches TRBD1 or TRBD2 (5 bases each). V dropped 8 bases and J dropped 0 bases, with 8 bases sitting between them. This CDR3 region has 13 residues. Germline values: CDR1 MNHNY, CDR2 SVGAGI (reference sequence). CDR3 sequence (DNA): TGTGCCAGCGGGACGCTAGCCAAAAACATTCAGTACTTC. The encoded protein is CASGTLAKNIQYF.

On this clonotype itself: This may be a read error: a much more frequent sequence differs by one nucleotide. Since no conserved phenylalanine or tryptophan closes the CDR3, a read error is the likely cause. The rearrangement links TRBV18 to TRBJ2-1; D perhaps matches TRBD1 (5 bases). Germline V gives CDR1 KGHSH, CDR2 LQKENI. V gave up 0 bases and J gave up 7 bases, with 7 bases separating them. The CDR3 contains 13 residues. CDR3 amino acids: CASSPPTVNEQFL. The CDR3 DNA sequence: TGTGCCAGCTCACCACCGACAGTGAATGAGCAGTTCCTC.

This clonotype was counted at least ten times. This chain connects TRBV7-6 to TRBJ2-1, with 9 bases that match TRBD2. After removal of 1 base from V and 6 bases from J, the junction contained 4 bases not matched to a gene. The germline V gene has CDR1 SGHVS and CDR2 FNYEAQ. The CDR3 totals 15 residues. The CDR3 bases are TGTGCCAGCAGCTTAGTAGCGGGAGTCAGCAATGAGCAGTTCTTC. Translated, it gives CASSLVAGVSNEQFF.

The chain couples TRBV23-1 to TRBJ1-6; TRBD1 matches 7 bases. TRBV23-1 is an ORF for which the function is uncertain. There are 14 residues in the CDR3. Trimming removed 5 bases from V and 7 bases from J; junction bases left unmatched: 5. The DNA of the CDR3 is TGCGCCAGCAGTGCCGGGACAGAAAATTCACCCCTCCACTTT. Translating gives CASSAGTENSPLHF.

The chain carries TRBV18 and TRBJ1-2; 8 nucleotides align to TRBD1. V lost 3 bases to trimming and J lost 8 bases; unmatched junction nucleotides: 11. The length of the CDR3 is 15 residues. Per the germline V gene, CDR1 is KGHSH and CDR2 is LQKENI. CDR3 nucleotides: TGTGCCAGCTCACCTTCGGACAGGGCCGCTGGGGGCTACACCTTC. Translating gives CASSPSDRAAGGYTF.

This clonotype showed up just a few times. The chain combines TRBV6-2 or TRBV6-3 with TRBJ1-1; no firm D call. V was clipped by 4 bases and J by 4 bases, with 7 bases between them. Germline V lookup: CDR1 MNHEY, CDR2 SVGEGT. This CDR3 is built from 12 residues. CDR3: CASSSGATEAFF. The CDR3 nucleotides read TGTGCCAGCAGTTCGGGCGCCACTGAAGCTTTCTTT.

This clonotype was observed a few times. V usage is TRBV6-5 and J usage is TRBJ2-1, with 8 nucleotides matching TRBD2. The CDR3 is 15 residues long. V shed 8 bases and J 3 bases; nucleotides not matched to a gene: 9. Germline CDR1 MNHEY, CDR2 SVGAGI. This chain's CDR3 is CASGERESVYNEQFF. The CDR3 DNA reads as TGTGCCAGCGGAGAGCGGGAGTCTGTCTACAATGAGCAGTTCTTC.

The chain carries TRBV20-1 and TRBJ1-2, with D unclear. Germline-derived CDR1 and CDR2 are DFQATT and SNEGSKA (reference sequence). V lost 6 bases and J lost 2, with 19 bases in between. This CDR3 contains 15 residues. CDR3 protein: CSARPTSNMNYGYTF. For the CDR3, the DNA is TGCAGTGCCAGACCTACCAGCAATATGAACTATGGCTACACCTTC.

The table lists this clonotype with a few counts. The chain employs TRBV5-6 and TRBJ2-1; 13 bases are a match to TRBD2. This CDR3 has 15 amino acids. J was trimmed by 7 bases and V by 4 bases; bases with no gene match: 5. CDR1 and CDR2 (germline): SGHDT, YYEEEE. CDR3 sequence reads: CASSGLAGVDNEQFF. The CDR3 nucleotides read TGTGCCAGCAGCGGACTAGCGGGAGTGGATAATGAGCAGTTCTTC.